These 24 T cell receptor beta chains came from one sample sequenced in a study of shared clonotypes between healthy human individuals. Naive CD8 cells, CD45RO-negative and positively selected for CCR7, excluded terminally differentiated effector memory CD45RA+ cells. The data were produced by immunoSEQ multiplex PCR, yet TCRdb's version contains in-frame clones alone and is incomplete. Of some 2,000,000 clones in the sample, just under 95% were seen once. Sequenced input: naive CD8+ T cells sorted from blood. The receptors were gathered from a man between 18 and 29 years old in good health.

The V gene is TRBV15, the J gene TRBJ2-7; D assignment may be TRBD1 or TRBD2 (6 bases each). Trimming stripped 4 bases from V and 4 bases from J, with 17 bases between. CDR3 length: 15 amino acids. The germline CDR1 and CDR2 sequences are LNHNV and YYDKDF (reference sequence). In DNA, the CDR3 is TGTGCCACCAGCAAAGGGACTCAGGGGAATTACGAGCAGTACTTC. Protein: CATSKGTQGNYEQYF.

The CDR3 protein is CASSLPRGNTEAFF. The DNA for the CDR3 is TGTGCCAGCAGTCTCCCTAGGGGGAACACTGAAGCTTTCTTT. The chain links TRBV2 to TRBJ1-1, with a possible D match to TRBD1 (5 bases). Trimming took off 5 bases at V and 1 base at J, with 11 bases between the two ends. The CDR3 loop spans 14 amino acids. Germline-derived CDR1 and CDR2 are SNHLY and FYNNEI. Drawing the rest from reference TRBV2 and TRBJ1-1, the complete variable domain is EPEVTQTPSHQVTQMGQEVILRCVPISNHLYFYWYRQILGQKVEFLVSFYNNEISEKSEIFDDQFSVERPDGSNFTLKIRSTKLEDSAMYFCASSLPRGNTEAFFGQGTRLTVV.

This chain links TRBV4-1 with TRBJ2-2; D is possibly TRBD2 (5 bases). This CDR3 is 17 amino acids long. V shed 4 bases and J shed 6 bases, with 21 bases lying between them. Germline CDR1 is MGHRA and CDR2 is YSYEKL. CDR3 in DNA: TGCGCCAGCAGCCCCGAACTAGAGCGCCGAGCGTCCGGGGAGCTGTTTTTT. It is translated as CASSPELERRASGELFF.

The genes are TRBV5-4 and TRBJ1-2; no clear D gene. With 0 bases removed from V and 3 bases from J, the gap between germline ends came to 6 bases. Germline CDR1 SGHNT, CDR2 YYREEE (reference sequence). This CDR3 region has 13 residues. Written as DNA, the CDR3 is TGTGCCAGCAGCTTGGGGGCAGACTATGGCTACACCTTC. It yields the protein CASSLGADYGYTF. Complete variable domain (other parts from reference TRBV5-4 and TRBJ1-2): ETGVTQSPTHLIKTRGQQVTLRCSSQSGHNTVSWYQQALGQGPQFIFQYYREEENGRGNFPPRFSGLQFPNYSSELNVNALELDDSALYLCASSLGADYGYTFGSGTRLTVV.

This clone was found once. This chain links TRBV14 with TRBJ2-7; 10 bases line up with TRBD2. V gave up 2 bases and J gave up 1 base; unmatched junction bases: 5. The CDR3 extends over 16 amino acids. Germline V gene sequence: CDR1 SGHDN, CDR2 FVKESK. CDR3 DNA sequence: TGTGCCAGCAGCCAAATAGGACTAGCGGAGTCCTACGAGCAGTACTTC. Translation: CASSQIGLAESYEQYF.

This chain joins TRBV7-6 and TRBJ2-7, with D tentatively TRBD1 (5 bases). There are 14 residues in the CDR3. Between the trimmed V and J ends, which lost 1 base and 3 bases, there was a span of 10 bases. CDR1 is SGHVS, CDR2 FNYEAQ, per germline. The CDR3 nucleotides read TGTGCCAGCAGCTTAGAGGTAGGGGACTACGAGCAGTACTTC. This translates into CASSLEVGDYEQYF.

This rearrangement joins TRBV7-9 to TRBJ1-6; 7 nucleotides line up with TRBD1. The CDR3 has 14 amino acids. Germline CDR1 and CDR2: SEHNR and FQNEAQ (reference sequence). Losses at the gene ends were 6 bases for V and 7 bases for J; bases not matched to a gene: 6. Written as DNA, the CDR3 is TGTGCCAGCAGTATCACAGGGGACAATTCACCCCTCCACTTT. Its protein product is CASSITGDNSPLHF.

V gene TRBV2 combines with J gene TRBJ1-3; no definite D call. Trimming took 6 bases from V and 8 from J, leaving 11 bases between them. The CDR3 totals 12 residues. Germline CDR1 reads SNHLY; CDR2 reads FYNNEI. This CDR3 is CASRQPWDTIYF. The CDR3 coding sequence is TGTGCCAGCAGACAGCCATGGGACACCATATATTTT.

This sequence joins TRBV18 and TRBJ1-4, with D tentatively TRBD1 (6 bases). This CDR3 is 14 amino acids long. V lost 5 bases to trimming and J lost 8 bases, with 15 bases between them. Germline CDR1 reads KGHSH; CDR2 reads LQKENI. CDR3 loop: CASSYAGAEEKLFF. CDR3 bases: TGTGCCAGCTCATACGCGGGGGCAGAGGAAAAACTGTTTTTT.

V usage is TRBV2 and J usage is TRBJ1-3; D uncertain. CDR1 and CDR2 from the germline V gene are SNHLY and FYNNEI. The CDR3 length is 15 residues. Between the trimmed V and J ends, which lost 7 bases and 0 bases, there was a span of 13 bases. The CDR3 reads CASKWDGSSGNTIYF. The CDR3 region has the DNA TGTGCCAGCAAATGGGATGGGAGCTCTGGAAACACCATATATTTT.

To note about this clone: Other DNA sequences within the sample encode an identical CDR3. V is TRBV7-9 and J is TRBJ2-1; 8 bases agree with TRBD1. Germline CDR1 SEHNR, CDR2 FQNEAQ (reference sequence). This CDR3 has 15 amino acids. Losses at the gene ends were 5 bases for V and 3 bases for J; bases not matched to a gene: 6. The CDR3: CASSQGQEVYNEQFF. DNA of the CDR3: TGTGCCAGCAGCCAGGGACAGGAGGTCTACAATGAGCAGTTCTTC.

The J gene is TRBJ2-7, the V gene TRBV10-3; D possibly corresponds to TRBD1 (5 bases). Germline V CDR1 and CDR2: ENHRY, SYGVKD. V lost 3 bases and J lost 0, with 18 bases in between. The CDR3 totals 17 residues. CDR3 sequence (DNA): TGTGCCATCAGTGAAACGAAAGGGGATACAATCTCCTACGAGCAGTACTTC. Its translation is CAISETKGDTISYEQYF.

The rearrangement links TRBV27 to TRBJ2-2; 8 positions match TRBD2. The CDR3 runs 16 residues. Trimming took 4 bases from V and 4 from J; bases not matched to a gene: 8. Germline CDR1 MNHEY, CDR2 SMNVEV (reference sequence). For the CDR3, the DNA is TGTGCCAGCAGTTCCCGGCGGGGGGCTGGCACCGGGGAGCTGTTTTTT. Amino acid sequence: CASSSRRGAGTGELFF.

Comments on this clone: At the DNA level, this CDR3 is encoded by other sequences in the same sample as well. The chain is built from TRBV4-1 and TRBJ2-5; D possibly corresponds to TRBD2 (6 bases). V was trimmed by 0 bases and J by 4 bases, leaving 9 bases between them. Germline values: CDR1 MGHRA, CDR2 YSYEKL. The CDR3 has 14 residues. In DNA, the CDR3 is TGCGCCAGCAGCCAAGATGGAGGGAGAGAGACCCAGTACTTC. Its translation: CASSQDGGRETQYF.

V gene TRBV27 combines with J gene TRBJ1-5, with D uncertain. Trimming stripped 2 bases from V and 3 bases from J, with 8 bases between. The germline V gene encodes CDR1 MNHEY and CDR2 SMNVEV (reference sequence). The CDR3 contains 14 residues. The CDR3 reads CASSLEAVNQPQHF. The CDR3 DNA sequence: TGTGCCAGCAGTTTAGAGGCAGTCAATCAGCCCCAGCATTTT.

This clone was recorded once. V is TRBV14 and J is TRBJ2-4; D is uncertain. V was trimmed by 4 bases and J by 1 base, leaving 2 bases between them. CDR1 and CDR2 (germline): SGHDN, FVKESK. This CDR3 region has 12 residues. The CDR3 loop is CASSRAKNIQYF. The CDR3 DNA is TGTGCCAGCAGCCGCGCCAAAAACATTCAGTACTTC. The variable domain in full, completed from reference TRBV14 and TRBJ2-4, reads EAGVTQFPSHSVIEKGQTVTLRCDPISGHDNLYWYRRVMGKEIKFLLHFVKESKQDESGMPNNRFLAERTGGTYSTLKVQPAELEDSGVYFCASSRAKNIQYFGAGTRLSVL.

The chain is built from TRBV7-6 and TRBJ1-4; 7 positions match TRBD1. The germline CDR1 and CDR2 sequences are SGHVS and FNYEAQ. The CDR3 runs to 17 residues. V gave up 0 bases and J gave up 5 bases; unmatched junction bases: 9. The CDR3, as DNA: TGTGCCAGCAGCTTAGCGCTAAGGAGGGGGCTAAATGAAAAACTGTTTTTT. Translation gives CASSLALRRGLNEKLFF.

This clone was seen once. At the DNA level, this CDR3 is encoded by other sequences in the same sample as well. The rearrangement joins TRBV28 to TRBJ1-1; the D is unclear. CDR1 is MDHEN, CDR2 SYDVKM, per germline. The CDR3 contains 12 residues. Between the trimmed V and J ends, which lost 6 bases and 1 base, there was a span of 6 bases. The CDR3 is CASSTGNTEAFF. CDR3 in DNA: TGTGCCAGCAGCACCGGGAACACTGAAGCTTTCTTT.

The chain recombines TRBV11-2 with TRBJ2-3; TRBD1 matches at 10 bases. This CDR3 spans 18 amino acids. V lost 4 bases to trimming and J lost 5 bases; unmatched junction nucleotides: 15. Per the germline V gene, CDR1 is SGHAT and CDR2 is FQNNGV. CDR3: CASSSQTGTGETVDTQYF. The CDR3 coding sequence is TGTGCCAGCAGCTCACAAACCGGGACAGGGGAAACGGTAGATACGCAGTATTTT.

Details on this clone: The junction does not match germline at one end; this may be a read error. The chain couples TRBV4-2 to TRBJ1-1; possibly TRBD1 for D (5 bases). This CDR3 has 14 amino acids. Germline CDR1 LGHNA, CDR2 YNFKEQ. The CDR3 loop reads CASSQVGGNAEAFF. The DNA for the CDR3 is TGTGCCAGCAGCCAAGTTGGGGGGAACGCTGAAGCTTTCTTT.

This chain uses TRBV27 with TRBJ2-7, with 7 bases aligning to TRBD2. Germline CDR1 MNHEY, CDR2 SMNVEV (reference sequence). Trimming removed 5 bases from V and 0 bases from J; junction bases left unmatched: 10. The CDR3 has 16 amino acids. CDR3 protein: CASSPRWGGGSYEQYF. CDR3 DNA: TGTGCCAGCAGTCCCCGGTGGGGCGGGGGCTCCTACGAGCAGTACTTC.

This chain uses TRBV5-1 with TRBJ2-7; D is possibly TRBD1 or TRBD2 (6 bases each). The V and J ends lost 4 bases and 0 bases respectively, with 11 bases between them. CDR3 length equals 14 residues. Germline CDR1 SGHRS, CDR2 YFSETQ. The CDR3: CASSPGAFSYEQYF. The CDR3 region has the DNA TGCGCCAGCAGCCCGGGGGCGTTCTCCTACGAGCAGTACTTC. Full variable domain (rest looked up from reference TRBV5-1 and TRBJ2-7): KAGVTQTPRYLIKTRGQQVTLSCSPISGHRSVSWYQQTPGQGLQFLFEYFSETQRNKGNFPGRFSGRQFSNSRSEMNVSTLELGDSALYLCASSPGAFSYEQYFGPGTRLTVT.

This chain joins TRBV27 and TRBJ1-1; D unclear. Germline V gene lookup returns CDR1 MNHEY and CDR2 SMNVEV (reference sequence). This CDR3 comprises 14 residues. V was trimmed by 3 bases and J by 0 bases, leaving 8 bases between them. DNA of the CDR3: TGTGCCAGCAGTTTTTCCGTCCTGAACACTGAAGCTTTCTTT. It translates to CASSFSVLNTEAFF.

J is TRBJ2-7 and V is TRBV5-6; D is possibly TRBD1 (6 bases). Per the germline V gene, CDR1 is SGHDT and CDR2 is YYEEEE. V was cut by 3 bases and J by 4 bases, with 14 bases left in between. This CDR3 is 14 amino acids long. CDR3 sequence: CASSSPGALYEQYF. DNA for the CDR3: TGTGCCAGCAGCTCCCCAGGGGCGTTATACGAGCAGTACTTC.